This passage covers 24 T cell receptor beta chains from one sample sequenced in a study of cytomegalovirus exposure and HLA in healthy donors. Researchers ran the PCR with 60 Vbeta and 13 Jbeta primers. The protocol was immunoSEQ multiplex PCR, while the TCRdb copy is restricted to in-frame clones and leaves out a portion. Altogether about 63,000 clones are present, less than 75% being singletons, with the ten largest covering about 23%. The sequencing sample was made of PBMCs. The receptors were gathered from a man aged 45-60 years in good health and CMV-seropositive.

The gene calls are TRBV5-4 and TRBJ2-7; perhaps TRBD1 as D (6 bases). The CDR3 runs 13 residues. V lost 0 bases to trimming and J lost 5 bases, with 9 bases between them. The germline CDR1 and CDR2 sequences are SGHNT and YYREEE (reference sequence). CDR3 in amino acids: CASSLGGPDEQYF. The CDR3 nucleotides read TGTGCCAGCAGCTTGGGGGGGCCGGACGAGCAGTACTTC.

The chain couples TRBV19 to TRBJ2-7, with a possible D match to TRBD2 (6 bases). The CDR3 has 13 amino acids. Deletions cut 10 bases from V and 0 bases from J, with 13 bases between. The V gene's germline CDR1 is LNHDA and CDR2 SQIVND (reference sequence). CDR3 sequence reads: CATAPRDSYEQYF. In nucleotides, the CDR3 is TGTGCCACCGCCCCGCGGGACTCCTACGAGCAGTACTTC.

Only one count was recorded for this clone. V is TRBV5-1 and J is TRBJ1-2, with unresolved D. Per the germline V gene, CDR1 is SGHRS and CDR2 is YFSETQ. CDR3 length equals 14 residues. Between the trimmed V and J ends, which lost 4 bases and 2 bases, there was a span of 12 bases. In nucleotides, the CDR3 is TGCGCCAGCAGCCCTGACGTCAGGAACTATGGCTACACCTTC. It encodes CASSPDVRNYGYTF.

V gene TRBV6-6 combines with J gene TRBJ1-1; D perhaps matches TRBD1 (5 bases). Germline V gives CDR1 MNHNY, CDR2 SVGAGI (reference sequence). There are 11 residues in the CDR3. Trimming cost V 10 bases and J 5 bases, with 11 bases left between them. CDR3 nucleotide sequence: TGTGCCACGGGGGAAGGAACTGAAGCTTTCTTT. Its translation is CATGEGTEAFF.

CDR3 coding DNA: TGTGCCAGCAGTTTATCGAGTCTAGCGGTCTCCTACAATGAGCAGTTCTTC. Translation: CASSLSSLAVSYNEQFF. The chain is built from TRBV27 and TRBJ2-1; 7 positions match TRBD2. Germline lookup yields CDR1 MNHEY and CDR2 SMNVEV (reference sequence). With 0 bases clipped from V and 0 bases from J, the junction kept 5 bases outside the gene matches. This CDR3 contains 17 residues.

This clone is a singleton in its sample. The genes are TRBV6-1 and TRBJ2-5; 8 bases map to TRBD2. The last part of the DNA fits TRBJ2-7 better; the J call may be wrong. The CDR3 totals 15 residues. Germline-derived CDR1 and CDR2 are MNHNS and SASEGT. The CDR3 reads CASSEAGAGGYEQYF. DNA for the CDR3: TGTGCCAGCAGTGAGGCCGGCGCGGGAGGCTACGAGCAGTACTTC.

This chain joins TRBV2 and TRBJ2-2, with 13 bases lining up with TRBD2. Germline trimming cut 8 bases from V and 8 bases from J; bases unmatched to any gene: 8. The CDR3 spans 15 residues. Looked up from germline, CDR1 is SNHLY and CDR2 is FYNNEI. CDR3 sequence (DNA): TGTGCCAGCCGTGGACTAGCGGGAGAAGGGGGGGAGCTGTTTTTT. The encoded protein is CASRGLAGEGGELFF.

The gene calls are TRBV6-1 and TRBJ2-7, with D possibly being TRBD2 (5 bases). Trimming stripped 6 bases from V and 4 bases from J, with 7 bases between. CDR1 MNHNS and CDR2 SASEGT come from the germline V gene. The CDR3 extends over 11 amino acids. CDR3 residues: CASRSGYEQYF. The CDR3 DNA reads TGTGCCAGCAGGTCGGGGTACGAGCAGTACTTC.

This rearrangement joins TRBV27 to TRBJ2-3; 8 positions match TRBD2. V was clipped by 2 bases and J by 6 bases; unmatched bases: 4. The CDR3 sequence is 14 residues long. The germline gives CDR1 MNHEY, CDR2 SMNVEV (reference sequence). The CDR3: CASSLVAGGDTQYF. CDR3 in DNA: TGTGCCAGCAGTTTAGTGGCGGGAGGCGATACGCAGTATTTT.

This clone was detected a few times. The chain carries TRBV5-1 and TRBJ2-1; 7 bases map to TRBD1. The CDR3 runs 17 residues. CDR1 SGHRS and CDR2 YFSETQ come from the germline V gene. V lost 1 base and J lost 0; bases outside the gene matches: 7. The CDR3 coding sequence is TGCGCCAGCAGCTTGTCCGGGACAGTTAGCTCCTACAATGAGCAGTTCTTC. Translating it yields CASSLSGTVSSYNEQFF.

J is TRBJ2-6 and V is TRBV19; D not resolved. The V gene lost 7 bases and the J gene lost 0 bases, with 7 bases spanning the gap. CDR3 size: 14 residues. From germline, CDR1 is LNHDA and CDR2 SQIVND (reference sequence). Written as DNA, the CDR3 is TGTGCCAGTAAACCGGGCTCTGGGGCCAACGTCCTGACTTTC. Protein: CASKPGSGANVLTF. Supplemented by reference TRBV19 and TRBJ2-6, the full variable domain reads DGGITQSPKYLFRKEGQNVTLSCEQNLNHDAMYWYRQDPGQGLRLIYYSQIVNDFQKGDIAEGYSVSREKKESFPLTVTSAQKNPTAFYLCASKPGSGANVLTFGAGSRLTVL.

The chain employs TRBV5-6 and TRBJ2-3, with 9 positions matching TRBD2. V lost 5 bases and J lost 8; bases outside the gene matches: 12. The germline V gene has CDR1 SGHDT and CDR2 YYEEEE. The CDR3 sequence is 15 residues long. CDR3: CASSIKSGGMSTQYF. The CDR3 DNA sequence: TGTGCCAGCAGTATTAAGAGCGGGGGGATGAGTACGCAGTATTTT.

This chain uses TRBV19 with TRBJ2-5, with 10 bases aligning to TRBD2. The CDR3 covers 14 residues. Germline CDR1 is LNHDA and CDR2 is SQIVND (reference sequence). V was clipped by 2 bases and J by 3 bases; unmatched bases: 0. The CDR3 sequence is CASSILAGEETQYF. CDR3 nucleotides: TGTGCCAGTAGTATACTAGCGGGAGAAGAGACCCAGTACTTC.

The genes are TRBV5-8 and TRBJ2-6; no definite D call. V was pared by 7 bases and J by 0 bases, with 14 bases between. This CDR3 has 16 residues. Germline loops: CDR1 SGHTS, CDR2 YDEGEE. The CDR3 loop reads CASLYDISSGANVLTF. CDR3 sequence (DNA): TGTGCCAGCCTCTATGACATTAGCTCTGGGGCCAACGTCCTGACTTTC.

The chain joins TRBV7-9 to TRBJ2-1; 7 bases fit TRBD1. Looked up from germline, CDR1 is SEHNR and CDR2 is FQNEAQ (reference sequence). The length of the CDR3 is 15 residues. The trim removed 1 base at V and 4 bases at J, leaving 4 bases unmatched. In DNA form, the CDR3 reads TGTGCCAGCAGCTTAGTAGGGGGCGCTTACAATGAGCAGTTCTTC. It is translated as CASSLVGGAYNEQFF.

J is TRBJ2-7 and V is TRBV15; D gene ambiguous. V lost 3 bases and J 4 bases, leaving 7 bases between the germline ends. The germline gives CDR1 LNHNV, CDR2 YYDKDF (reference sequence). The CDR3 sequence is 12 residues long. CDR3 in DNA: TGTGCCACCAGCAGGTTCCCGTACGAGCAGTACTTC. This codes for CATSRFPYEQYF.

The genes are TRBV28 and TRBJ1-5; D may be TRBD1 (5 bases). V lost 9 bases and J 0 bases, leaving 9 bases between the germline ends. Germline V gene data show CDR1 as MDHEN and CDR2 as SYDVKM. The CDR3 spans 13 residues. In DNA, the CDR3 is TGTGCCAGTGGGACTTATAGCAATCAGCCCCAGCATTTT. Translation gives CASGTYSNQPQHF.

The chain joins TRBV27 to TRBJ1-5; 10 positions match TRBD1. From germline, CDR1 is MNHEY and CDR2 SMNVEV (reference sequence). V was pared by 3 bases and J by 3 bases, with 2 bases of the junction left unmatched. The CDR3 contains 15 residues. The CDR3 DNA sequence: TGTGCCAGCAGTTTTGGACAGGGGGTCAATCAGCCCCAGCATTTT. It is translated as CASSFGQGVNQPQHF.

V gene TRBV6-1 combines with J gene TRBJ1-2; 7 bases align to TRBD1. V trimming: 3 bases; J trimming: 3 bases; junction bases outside the gene matches: 4. Germline assignment: CDR1 MNHNS and CDR2 SASEGT. The CDR3 sequence is 14 residues long. The chain's CDR3 is CASSEATGDYGYTF. The CDR3 DNA follows: TGTGCCAGCAGTGAGGCCACAGGGGACTATGGCTACACCTTC.

The chain is built from TRBV7-2 and TRBJ2-7; D is uncertain. Germline V gives CDR1 SGHTA, CDR2 FQGNSA. The CDR3 has 15 residues. Deletions cut 5 bases from V and 2 bases from J, with 16 bases between. CDR3 sequence (DNA): TGTGCCAGCAGCGCCATTTCCAGGCAGACCTACGAGCAGTACTTC. Its protein is CASSAISRQTYEQYF.

V and J are TRBV19 and TRBJ1-5; D not certain. Germline CDR1 reads LNHDA; CDR2 reads SQIVND (reference sequence). The CDR3 consists of 12 residues. V lost 7 bases and J lost 6, with 10 bases in between. The CDR3, as DNA: TGTGCCAGTACTGTTGAGGGTCAGCCCCAGCATTTT. It yields the protein CASTVEGQPQHF.

V is TRBV7-9 and J is TRBJ2-5, with 8 bases that match TRBD2. The J segment lost 5 bases and the V segment lost 2 bases, leaving 10 bases of the junction unmatched. The CDR3 contains 16 residues. The V gene's germline CDR1 is SEHNR and CDR2 FQNEAQ (reference sequence). The CDR3 DNA reads TGTGCCAGCAGCTTAAGAGGGGGGACTAGTGGGGAGACCCAGTACTTC. As protein: CASSLRGGTSGETQYF.

The rearrangement links TRBV7-2 to TRBJ1-2; 12 bases align to TRBD1. Germline CDR1 and CDR2: SGHTA and FQGNSA. CDR3 length equals 15 residues. V lost 4 bases, J lost 4 bases, and 4 bases stayed unmatched. Here the CDR3 reads CASSSGQGAVYGYTF. CDR3 nucleotides: TGTGCCAGCAGCTCGGGACAGGGGGCGGTCTATGGCTACACCTTC.

This clone has only a few counts. This rearrangement joins TRBV27 to TRBJ1-3, with 11 bases identical to TRBD1. The V segment lost 5 bases and the J segment 3 bases; nucleotides outside the gene matches: 9. Germline CDR1 and CDR2: MNHEY and SMNVEV (reference sequence). The CDR3 covers 17 residues. The CDR3: CASSRTGGSFFGNTIYF. The CDR3 DNA sequence: TGTGCCAGCAGTAGGACAGGGGGCTCCTTCTTTGGAAACACCATATATTTT.